Presented here are 15 T cell receptor beta chains from one specimen sequenced in a study of blood T cell repertoires in COVID-19. Profiling relied on immunoSEQ multiplex PCR, and the TCRdb table lists in-frame clones only, not all of them. The sample yields 200,000 to 300,000 clones, roughly 82% seen once. Sequenced sample: peripheral blood. These receptors all come from a man older than 75 with acute or convalescent COVID-19.

CDR3 in DNA: TGCGCCAGCAGCATTGACAGTAACTATGGCTACACCTTC. This translates into CASSIDSNYGYTF. V usage is TRBV5-1 and J usage is TRBJ1-2; TRBD1 is a possible D gene (5 bases). Trimming stripped 4 bases from V and 1 base from J, with 8 bases between. This CDR3 has 13 amino acids. The germline V gene encodes CDR1 SGHRS and CDR2 YFSETQ.

The table lists this clone with a few counts. This chain's CDR3 is CASSPRQPQETQYF. CDR3 DNA sequence: TGTGCCAGCTCACCACGACAGCCTCAAGAGACCCAGTACTTC. J is TRBJ2-5 and V is TRBV18, with D perhaps TRBD1 (5 bases). The length of the CDR3 is 14 residues. Trimming pared 1 base from V and 2 bases from J, leaving 8 bases between. Germline V CDR1 and CDR2: KGHSH, LQKENI.

The chain joins TRBV28 to TRBJ1-2; no definite D call. Trimming shortened V by 1 base and J by 10 bases, and 19 bases separated the two germline ends. The CDR3 extends over 15 amino acids. From germline, CDR1 is MDHEN and CDR2 SYDVKM. The CDR3 DNA reads TGTGCCAGCAGTTTATCAAGCGGACGGGCCGTAGACTACACCTTC. It yields the protein CASSLSSGRAVDYTF.

V is TRBV28 and J is TRBJ1-5; tentatively, D is TRBD1 (5 bases). The CDR3 loop spans 16 amino acids. CDR1 and CDR2 (germline): MDHEN, SYDVKM. The germline V and J ends were trimmed by 6 bases and 2 bases, with 17 bases remaining between them. The CDR3: CASRWGFPKGNQPQHF. The CDR3 nucleotides are TGTGCCAGCAGGTGGGGCTTCCCAAAGGGCAATCAGCCCCAGCATTTT. The full variable domain, its missing parts supplied by reference TRBV28 and TRBJ1-5, is DVKVTQSSRYLVKRTGEKVFLECVQDMDHENMFWYRQDPGLGLRLIYFSYDVKMKEKGDIPEGYSVSREKKERFSLILESASTNQTSMYLCASRWGFPKGNQPQHFGDGTRLSIL.

CDR3 DNA sequence: TGCGCCAGCAGCTTTGGACTAGCGGGGGTGGCAGATACGCAGTATTTT. As protein: CASSFGLAGVADTQYF. The rearrangement joins TRBV5-1 to TRBJ2-3, with 13 bases aligning to TRBD2. The CDR3 consists of 16 residues. Losses at the gene ends were 2 bases for V and 4 bases for J; bases not matched to a gene: 4. CDR1 is SGHRS and CDR2 is YFSETQ in the germline V gene.

This clone has just a few counts. This chain links TRBV10-1 with TRBJ1-5, with TRBD1 matching 7 bases. Trimming cost V 7 bases and J 4 bases; bases outside gene matches: 7. The CDR3 covers 14 residues. Germline V gives CDR1 WNHNN, CDR2 SYGVQD (reference sequence). CDR3 in DNA: TGCGCCAGCATCGTTGACAGGGCGAATCAGCCCCAGCATTTT. Protein sequence: CASIVDRANQPQHF.

The chain carries TRBV5-1 and TRBJ2-7; D is unclear. Trimming cost V 7 bases and J 0 bases, with 14 bases left between them. Germline loops: CDR1 SGHRS, CDR2 YFSETQ. The CDR3 has 14 residues. The CDR3 loop reads CASAAIIGSYEQYF. In DNA form, the CDR3 reads TGCGCCAGCGCCGCCATTATCGGCTCCTACGAGCAGTACTTC.

The chain combines TRBV7-4 with TRBJ1-6; D call uncertain. V lost 5 bases and J 13 bases, leaving 9 bases between the germline ends. The CDR3 totals 11 residues. Germline V gives CDR1 SGHVT, CDR2 SQSDAQ. CDR3 residues: CASSPPHPLHF. DNA of the CDR3: TGTGCCAGCAGCCCCCCCCATCCCCTCCACTTT.

This chain connects TRBV7-8 to TRBJ2-2; D is perhaps TRBD1 (6 bases). V was trimmed by 5 bases and J by 6 bases, leaving 16 bases between them. Germline values: CDR1 SGHVS, CDR2 FQNEAQ. The CDR3 has 15 residues. The chain's CDR3 is CASSPTGFIAGELFF. The DNA for the CDR3 is TGTGCCAGCAGCCCTACAGGGTTCATCGCCGGGGAGCTGTTTTTT.

The chain is built from TRBV5-1 and TRBJ2-1, with TRBD2 identical over 14 bases. V was pared by 4 bases and J by 8 bases, with 11 bases of the junction left unmatched. Germline-derived CDR1 and CDR2 are SGHRS and YFSETQ. CDR3 length equals 17 residues. CDR3 sequence (DNA): TGCGCCAGCAGCCTGGGACTAGCGGGGGTTGAGGTGGATGAGCAGTTCTTC. Its protein product is CASSLGLAGVEVDEQFF. The complete variable domain, with remaining parts taken from reference TRBV5-1 and TRBJ2-1, reads KAGVTQTPRYLIKTRGQQVTLSCSPISGHRSVSWYQQTPGQGLQFLFEYFSETQRNKGNFPGRFSGRQFSNSRSEMNVSTLELGDSALYLCASSLGLAGVEVDEQFFGPGTRLTVL.

The V gene is TRBV5-4, the J gene TRBJ2-7; perhaps TRBD2 as D (5 bases). Looked up from germline, CDR1 is SGHNT and CDR2 is YYREEE (reference sequence). The CDR3 is made up of 16 amino acids. The V gene lost 2 bases and the J gene lost 3 bases, with 18 bases spanning the gap. CDR3 sequence reads: CASSFIGRAGSYEQYF. CDR3 bases: TGTGCCAGCAGCTTTATTGGGCGGGCAGGCAGCTACGAGCAGTACTTC.

The chain employs TRBV5-1 and TRBJ1-1; perhaps TRBD1 as D (5 bases). V shed 1 base and J shed 11 bases, with 12 bases lying between them. The CDR3 runs 12 residues. Germline CDR1 SGHRS, CDR2 YFSETQ. The CDR3 loop reads CASSLQGRGAFF. CDR3 in DNA: TGCGCCAGCAGCTTGCAGGGAAGAGGTGCTTTCTTT.

V usage is TRBV6-5 and J usage is TRBJ2-7; D gene unclear. The V end lost 6 bases, the J end lost 3 bases, and 12 bases lay between the germline ends. There are 13 residues in the CDR3. CDR1 and CDR2 (germline): MNHEY, SVGAGI. The CDR3 sequence is CASSKSVIYEQYF. Written as DNA, the CDR3 is TGTGCCAGCAGCAAGTCGGTTATCTACGAGCAGTACTTC.

This chain joins TRBV3-1 (or the pseudogene TRBV3-2) and TRBJ2-1; 8 bases line up with TRBD2. This CDR3 has 16 residues. V was clipped by 0 bases and J by 8 bases; unmatched bases: 9. Looked up from germline, CDR1 is LGHDT and CDR2 is YNNKEL (reference sequence). CDR3 nucleotide sequence: TGTGCCAGCAGCCAAGAAGGCCAGCGGGAGTGGTATGAGCAGTTCTTC. It yields the protein CASSQEGQREWYEQFF.

V gene TRBV12-3 or TRBV12-4 combines with J gene TRBJ1-1; D unresolved. There are 11 residues in the CDR3. The V end lost 7 bases, the J end lost 10 bases, and 13 bases lay between the germline ends. In nucleotides, the CDR3 is TGTGCCAGCACTCCCCCGAAGCGAGCTTTCTTT. It translates to CASTPPKRAFF.